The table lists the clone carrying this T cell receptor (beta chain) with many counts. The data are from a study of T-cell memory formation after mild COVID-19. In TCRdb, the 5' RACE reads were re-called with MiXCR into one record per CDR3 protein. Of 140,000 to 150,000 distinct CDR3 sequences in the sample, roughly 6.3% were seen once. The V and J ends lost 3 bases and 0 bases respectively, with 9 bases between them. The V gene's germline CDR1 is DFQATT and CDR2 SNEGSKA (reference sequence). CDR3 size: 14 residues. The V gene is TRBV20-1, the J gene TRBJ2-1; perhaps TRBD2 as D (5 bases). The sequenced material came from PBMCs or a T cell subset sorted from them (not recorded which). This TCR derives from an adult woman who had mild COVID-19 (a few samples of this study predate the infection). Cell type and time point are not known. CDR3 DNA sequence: TGCAGTGCTAGCGGACTTGACTCCTACAATGAGCAGTTCTTC. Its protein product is CSASGLDSYNEQFF.